The 27 T cell receptor beta chains below all came from one sample that was sequenced in a study of shared clonotypes between healthy human individuals. Some clones are missing from TCRdb's copy, which holds only in-frame ones; the method was immunoSEQ multiplex PCR. This table holds roughly 500,000 clones, 70% to 80% found once. The material sequenced was PBMCs. These receptors all stem from a woman aged 40-49 years in good health. Some clones in this sample may be carry-over from other donors' samples.

The chain recombines TRBV28 with TRBJ1-2; D is undetermined. This CDR3 has 11 residues. CDR1 MDHEN and CDR2 SYDVKM come from the germline V gene. V dropped 5 bases and J dropped 3 bases, with 4 bases sitting between them. The CDR3 reads CASSRDYGYTF. CDR3 coding DNA: TGTGCCAGCAGTAGGGACTATGGCTACACCTTC.

V and J are TRBV15 and TRBJ2-5; TRBD2 might be the D (5 bases). The germline gives CDR1 LNHNV, CDR2 YYDKDF (reference sequence). CDR3 size: 15 residues. The ends were cut back, 0 bases at V and 1 base at J, with 9 bases in the middle. The CDR3 DNA follows: TGTGCCACCAGCAGAGACTCGGGAACCCAAGAGACCCAGTACTTC. Its translation is CATSRDSGTQETQYF.

This clone was recorded a few times. J is TRBJ2-6 and V is TRBV18; D is uncertain. The CDR3 is made up of 14 amino acids. Trimming cost V 2 bases and J 2 bases, with 4 bases left between them. CDR1 and CDR2 from the germline V gene are KGHSH and LQKENI. The CDR3, as DNA: TGTGCCAGCTCACCAGGGGCTGGGGCCAACGTCCTGACTTTC. Translated, it gives CASSPGAGANVLTF.

This clone occurred once. The V and J genes are TRBV7-9 and TRBJ2-7; 12 nucleotides match TRBD2. Losses at the gene ends were 5 bases for V and 5 bases for J; bases not matched to a gene: 4. CDR3 length: 14 residues. Germline V gene sequence: CDR1 SEHNR, CDR2 FQNEAQ (reference sequence). The CDR3 DNA reads TGTGCCAGCAGCAGACTAGCGGGAGTGAACGAGCAGTACTTC. Translated, it gives CASSRLAGVNEQYF.

This clone appeared a single time. CDR3 protein: CASSSTGTEGVYGYTF. For the CDR3, the DNA is TGTGCCAGCAGTTCTACCGGGACAGAAGGAGTCTATGGCTACACCTTC. This chain uses TRBV28 with TRBJ1-2; 7 bases are shared with TRBD1. CDR1 is MDHEN, CDR2 SYDVKM, per germline. V was clipped by 4 bases and J by 4 bases; unmatched bases: 12. The CDR3 contains 16 residues.

This chain joins TRBV29-1 and TRBJ1-1; tentatively, D is TRBD1 (5 bases). V dropped 0 bases and J dropped 0 bases, with 11 bases sitting between them. The CDR3 totals 15 residues. Germline V gives CDR1 SQVTM, CDR2 ANQGSEA. DNA of the CDR3: TGCAGCGTTGAAGATCGCCTGGGGCTGAACACTGAAGCTTTCTTT. Protein product: CSVEDRLGLNTEAFF. Filled out from reference TRBV29-1 and TRBJ1-1, the complete variable domain reads SAVISQKPSRDICQRGTSLTIQCQVDSQVTMMFWYRQQPGQSLTLIATANQGSEATYESGFVIDKFPISRPNLTFSTLTVSNMSPEDSSIYLCSVEDRLGLNTEAFFGQGTRLTVV.

This clone has just a few counts. This chain joins TRBV30 and TRBJ2-7; possibly TRBD1 for D (5 bases). CDR1 is GTSNPN and CDR2 is SVGIG in the germline V gene (reference sequence). CDR3 size: 14 residues. V was trimmed by 1 base and J by 4 bases, leaving 14 bases between them. CDR3 in amino acids: CAWSGGIGRYEQYF. The CDR3 bases are TGTGCCTGGAGTGGGGGCATTGGGCGGTACGAGCAGTACTTC.

The chain links TRBV28 to TRBJ1-2, with D possibly matching TRBD1 (5 bases). CDR1 and CDR2 (germline): MDHEN, SYDVKM. V lost 6 bases to trimming and J lost 2 bases, with 19 bases between them. The CDR3 runs 16 residues. The CDR3 here is CASRPLEGANNYGYTF. The CDR3 DNA sequence: TGTGCCAGCAGACCCCTCGAAGGGGCAAACAACTATGGCTACACCTTC.

The rearrangement joins TRBV19 to TRBJ1-2; D gene ambiguous. V was trimmed by 7 bases and J by 3 bases, leaving 9 bases between them. Germline V gene lookup returns CDR1 LNHDA and CDR2 SQIVND (reference sequence). The CDR3 contains 12 residues. The DNA of the CDR3 is TGTGCCAGTATCCACAGCTACTATGGCTACACCTTC. This codes for CASIHSYYGYTF.

This rearrangement joins TRBV29-1 to TRBJ1-2; 11 bases align to TRBD1. J was trimmed by 7 bases and V by 7 bases; bases with no gene match: 8. This CDR3 has 13 amino acids. CDR1 is SQVTM and CDR2 is ANQGSEA in the germline V gene. The DNA of the CDR3 is TGCAGCGCCCAGGGACAGGGGGACGGTGGCTACACCTTC. Translation gives CSAQGQGDGGYTF.

The chain links TRBV19 to TRBJ1-1; 7 nucleotides line up with TRBD1. The CDR3 consists of 15 residues. CDR1 LNHDA and CDR2 SQIVND come from the germline V gene (reference sequence). After removal of 4 bases from V and 4 bases from J, the junction contained 9 bases not matched to a gene. The CDR3 loop reads CASSSDREGCTEAFF. The CDR3 nucleotides are TGTGCCAGTAGTAGCGACAGGGAGGGGTGCACTGAAGCTTTCTTT.

The rearrangement uses TRBV11-3 and TRBJ1-4; D gene uncertain. This CDR3 has 15 residues. CDR1 SGHNT and CDR2 YENEEA come from the germline V gene. Trimming removed 2 bases at V and 4 bases at J, with 11 bases between. CDR3 sequence: CASSLSGLNNEKLFF. CDR3 sequence (DNA): TGTGCCAGCAGCTTATCCGGACTAAATAATGAAAAACTGTTTTTT.

This chain links TRBV29-1 with TRBJ2-5; TRBD1 matches at 9 bases. The CDR3 spans 15 residues. Germline CDR1 SQVTM, CDR2 ANQGSEA. V lost 1 base, J lost 5 bases, and 8 bases stayed unmatched. For the CDR3, the DNA is TGCAGCGTTGAAGGGGGGACAGGGCATGAGGAGACCCAGTACTTC. Protein sequence: CSVEGGTGHEETQYF.

V is TRBV29-1 and J is TRBJ2-7, with 8 bases aligning to TRBD1. This CDR3 is built from 13 residues. The germline gives CDR1 SQVTM, CDR2 ANQGSEA. V was clipped by 6 bases and J by 3 bases; unmatched bases: 7. The CDR3 reads CSVKQGGGYEQYF. The CDR3 nucleotides read TGCAGCGTAAAACAGGGGGGAGGCTACGAGCAGTACTTC.

V is TRBV7-2 and J is TRBJ1-1; perhaps TRBD1 as D (5 bases). Germline assignment: CDR1 SGHTA and CDR2 FQGNSA. The CDR3 is made up of 13 amino acids. Trimming removed 6 bases at V and 0 bases at J, with 8 bases between. The CDR3 DNA reads TGTGCCAGCAGACAGGATCTGAACACTGAAGCTTTCTTT. Amino acid sequence: CASRQDLNTEAFF.

This sequence joins TRBV4-1 and TRBJ2-3; no definite D call. With 7 bases removed from V and 2 bases from J, the gap between germline ends came to 16 bases. Germline loops: CDR1 MGHRA, CDR2 YSYEKL. The CDR3 is 15 amino acids. The CDR3, as DNA: TGCGCCAGCACTCGTTCCCCTCGGTCCACAGATACGCAGTATTTT. Translation: CASTRSPRSTDTQYF.

The rearrangement joins TRBV7-9 to TRBJ2-7, with D tentatively TRBD2 (5 bases). The CDR3 extends over 15 amino acids. CDR1 is SEHNR and CDR2 is FQNEAQ in the germline V gene (reference sequence). V was clipped by 5 bases and J by 0 bases, with 14 bases between them. The CDR3 reads CASSPVSGSSYEQYF. The CDR3 coding sequence is TGTGCCAGCAGCCCCGTAAGCGGTAGCTCCTACGAGCAGTACTTC.

This clone has just a few counts. This chain uses TRBV29-1 with TRBJ2-1, with a weak D call TRBD2 (6 bases). Deletions cut 4 bases from V and 5 bases from J, with 12 bases between. Germline CDR1 SQVTM, CDR2 ANQGSEA. This CDR3 contains 13 residues. The CDR3 sequence is CSVVLAWHNEQFF. CDR3 nucleotide sequence: TGCAGCGTTGTACTAGCATGGCACAATGAGCAGTTCTTC.

This chain's CDR3 is CSVPRNYGYTF. CDR3 coding DNA: TGCAGCGTTCCACGTAACTATGGCTACACCTTC. The chain couples TRBV29-1 to TRBJ1-2, with D unresolved. Trimming took off 5 bases at V and 1 base at J, with 5 bases between the two ends. CDR3 length: 11 residues. Per the germline V gene, CDR1 is SQVTM and CDR2 is ANQGSEA.

This sequence joins TRBV4-1 and TRBJ2-1, with a tentative D call TRBD2 (6 bases). Per germline, CDR1 MGHRA and CDR2 YSYEKL. The ends were cut back, 0 bases at V and 5 bases at J, with 14 bases in the middle. The CDR3 runs 16 residues. CDR3: CASSQDGRTIDNEQFF. The CDR3 DNA sequence: TGCGCCAGCAGCCAAGATGGCCGGACTATAGACAATGAGCAGTTCTTC.

CDR3: CASSAVRGHTGELFF. The CDR3 DNA reads as TGTGCCAGCAGCGCGGTCAGGGGACACACCGGGGAGCTGTTTTTT. The V gene is TRBV7-2, the J gene TRBJ2-2; D perhaps matches TRBD1 (6 bases). V lost 5 bases and J 3 bases, leaving 13 bases between the germline ends. The length of the CDR3 is 15 residues. CDR1 and CDR2 from the germline V gene are SGHTA and FQGNSA.

By its share, this clone is medium-sized. The sample holds other DNA sequences that translate to the same CDR3. The genes are TRBV7-9 and TRBJ2-7; D is uncertain. CDR1 SEHNR and CDR2 FQNEAQ come from the germline V gene (reference sequence). Trimming stripped 4 bases from V and 2 bases from J, with 9 bases between. This CDR3 has 13 amino acids. The CDR3 loop is CASSSRGPYEQYF. CDR3 bases: TGTGCCAGCAGCTCCCGAGGACCCTACGAGCAGTACTTC.

Worth noting for this clone: The same CDR3 arises from other DNA sequences in this sample as well. The rearrangement links TRBV20-1 to TRBJ2-7; D possibly uses TRBD1 or TRBD2 (5 bases each). The V and J ends lost 3 bases and 4 bases respectively, with 7 bases between them. CDR1 DFQATT and CDR2 SNEGSKA come from the germline V gene (reference sequence). This CDR3 has 11 amino acids. CDR3 protein: CSARGEYEQYF. DNA for the CDR3: TGCAGTGCTAGGGGGGAGTACGAGCAGTACTTC.

This chain links TRBV30 with TRBJ2-7; 13 nucleotides line up with TRBD2. V shed 3 bases, J shed 9 bases, and the junction held 14 bases outside the gene matches. From germline, CDR1 is GTSNPN and CDR2 SVGIG (reference sequence). This CDR3 is 16 amino acids long. This chain's CDR3 is CAWSLSLGLAGAAQYF. Written as DNA, the CDR3 is TGTGCCTGGAGCTTATCCCTAGGACTAGCGGGAGCAGCGCAGTACTTC.

The chain links TRBV18 to TRBJ2-7; 9 bases line up with TRBD1. The V gene end was trimmed by 1 base and the J gene end by 1 base; junction bases not matched to a gene: 2. The CDR3 is 15 amino acids. Per germline, CDR1 KGHSH and CDR2 LQKENI. The CDR3 loop reads CASSPRTGDSYEQYF. The CDR3 nucleotides read TGTGCCAGCTCACCACGGACAGGGGATTCCTACGAGCAGTACTTC. The full variable domain, completed using reference TRBV18 and TRBJ2-7, is NAGVMQNPRHLVRRRGQEARLRCSPMKGHSHVYWYRQLPEEGLKFMVYLQKENIIDESGMPKERFSAEFPKEGPSILRIQQVVRGDSAAYFCASSPRTGDSYEQYFGPGTRLTVT.

V usage is TRBV15 and J usage is TRBJ1-2; no clear D. In germline, CDR1 is LNHNV, CDR2 YYDKDF (reference sequence). V was pared by 6 bases and J by 5 bases, with 19 bases between. This CDR3 has 15 residues. The CDR3 spells CATRSPRRVGYGYTF. CDR3 coding DNA: TGTGCCACCAGGAGCCCCAGGCGGGTGGGGTATGGCTACACCTTC. Full variable domain (rest looked up from reference TRBV15 and TRBJ1-2): DAMVIQNPRYQVTQFGKPVTLSCSQTLNHNVMYWYQQKSSQAPKLLFHYYDKDFNNEADTPDNFQSRRPNTSFCFLDIRSPGLGDTAMYLCATRSPRRVGYGYTFGSGTRLTVV.

The chain couples TRBV9 to TRBJ2-7; TRBD2 matches at 10 bases. Germline V CDR1 and CDR2: SGDLS, YYNGEE. Losses at the gene ends were 3 bases for V and 7 bases for J; bases not matched to a gene: 10. The CDR3 length is 15 residues. The CDR3 spells CASSEWAAGGGEQYF. CDR3 nucleotide sequence: TGTGCCAGCAGCGAATGGGCAGCGGGAGGGGGTGAGCAGTACTTC.